Each of the 8 T cell receptor beta chains below was sequenced from the same sample in a study of cytomegalovirus exposure and HLA in healthy donors. The PCR employed 60 Vbeta primers together with 13 Jbeta primers. Measured with immunoSEQ multiplex PCR; TCRdb has only the in-frame clones, and not every one. The sample lists under 250,000 clones; 82% were seen once. What was sequenced was PBMCs. The receptor set was obtained from a middle-aged man in good health and CMV-seropositive.

This clone was found once. This chain's CDR3 is CASSSGQGWNTEAFF. The CDR3 region has the DNA TGTGCCAGCAGCTCAGGACAGGGCTGGAACACTGAAGCTTTCTTT. The rearrangement uses TRBV7-2 and TRBJ1-1; 8 bases are a match to TRBD1. CDR1 and CDR2 (germline): SGHTA, FQGNSA. The trim removed 4 bases at V and 1 base at J, leaving 5 bases unmatched. This CDR3 has 15 amino acids.

This clone appeared a single time. The V and J genes are TRBV7-3 and TRBJ1-1; 7 nucleotides align to TRBD1. This CDR3 spans 15 amino acids. Germline CDR1 is SGHTA and CDR2 is FQGTGA. Losses at the gene ends were 4 bases for V and 1 base for J; bases not matched to a gene: 6. The CDR3 DNA reads TGTGCCAGCAGCTCTCAGACAGGGAGGAACACTGAAGCTTTCTTT. Translating it yields CASSSQTGRNTEAFF.

The chain has TRBV6-6 and TRBJ2-1; D not resolved. The CDR3 loop spans 12 amino acids. V was trimmed by 7 bases and J by 8 bases, leaving 12 bases between them. From germline, CDR1 is MNHNY and CDR2 SVGAGI (reference sequence). The CDR3 here is CASNVLDYEQFF. DNA for the CDR3: TGTGCCAGCAACGTCCTAGATTATGAGCAGTTCTTC.

J is TRBJ2-1 and V is TRBV10-1; D might be TRBD1 (6 bases). V was shortened by 3 bases and J by 2 bases, with 14 bases between the two germline ends. In germline, CDR1 is WNHNN, CDR2 SYGVQD (reference sequence). This CDR3 has 16 residues. The CDR3, as DNA: TGCGCCAGCAGTGAAACTACAGGGTTCCCCTACAATGAGCAGTTCTTC. It is translated as CASSETTGFPYNEQFF.

The V and J genes are TRBV5-1 and TRBJ1-1; a weak D match, TRBD1 (6 bases). Germline lookup yields CDR1 SGHRS and CDR2 YFSETQ. There are 13 residues in the CDR3. V was cut by 0 bases and J by 11 bases, with 14 bases left in between. The CDR3 region has the DNA TGCGCCAGCAGCTTGGCCGGGGAGGGACATGCTTTCTTT. Amino acids: CASSLAGEGHAFF.

The gene calls are TRBV5-1 and TRBJ1-2; 8 nucleotides agree with TRBD1. Germline CDR1 is SGHRS and CDR2 is YFSETQ. The CDR3 spans 13 residues. Trimming cost V 5 bases and J 7 bases; bases outside gene matches: 7. CDR3 amino acids: CASSLDRGGGYTF. DNA for the CDR3: TGCGCCAGCAGTCTAGACAGGGGCGGTGGCTACACCTTC.

This chain joins TRBV6-6 and TRBJ2-1; D remains ambiguous. The ends were cut back, 7 bases at V and 0 bases at J, with 10 bases in the middle. Germline V lookup: CDR1 MNHNY, CDR2 SVGAGI (reference sequence). The CDR3 runs 14 residues. As DNA, the CDR3 is TGTGCCAGCACCCCGGTAAGCTCCTACAATGAGCAGTTCTTC. Amino acid sequence: CASTPVSSYNEQFF.

The chain joins TRBV2 to TRBJ2-1, with 11 bases identical to TRBD1. Losses at the gene ends were 8 bases for V and 6 bases for J; bases not matched to a gene: 6. The CDR3 consists of 14 residues. The germline CDR1 and CDR2 sequences are SNHLY and FYNNEI. In DNA form, the CDR3 reads TGTGCCAGCCTTGGACAGGGGGCTAGCAATGAGCAGTTCTTC. It encodes CASLGQGASNEQFF.